A single sample gave rise to the 10 T cell receptor beta chains below, sequenced in a study of OX40 agonist ivuxolimab in advanced cancers. Here immunoSEQ multiplex PCR was the method, and the copy in TCRdb shows in-frame clones only, minus some. The sample lists some 150,000 clones; over 75% were seen once. The sequencing here drew on CD4+ or CD8+ T cells sorted from blood, taken in a trial of the OX40 agonist ivuxolimab. These receptors were obtained from an adult with an advanced solid tumor such as melanoma, head and neck, liver or kidney cancer.

The chain employs TRBV5-5 and TRBJ1-3; TRBD1 matches 9 bases. This CDR3 spans 15 amino acids. After removal of 1 base from V and 7 bases from J, the junction contained 6 bases not matched to a gene. Germline values: CDR1 SGHKS, CDR2 YYEKEE (reference sequence). The CDR3 here is CASSLPRTGVNTIYF. The CDR3 DNA reads as TGTGCCAGCAGCTTGCCACGGACAGGGGTGAACACCATATATTTT.

The chain combines TRBV5-1 with TRBJ1-1; 10 nucleotides align to TRBD1. The germline V gene has CDR1 SGHRS and CDR2 YFSETQ. There are 17 residues in the CDR3. V lost 4 bases, J lost 0 bases, and 9 bases stayed unmatched. The CDR3 DNA reads TGCGCCAGCAGCACCGTCCCGGGACAGGGGATGAACACTGAAGCTTTCTTT. Translating it yields CASSTVPGQGMNTEAFF. The full variable domain, rest sourced from reference TRBV5-1 and TRBJ1-1, is KAGVTQTPRYLIKTRGQQVTLSCSPISGHRSVSWYQQTPGQGLQFLFEYFSETQRNKGNFPGRFSGRQFSNSRSEMNVSTLELGDSALYLCASSTVPGQGMNTEAFFGQGTRLTVV.

This clone was detected only once. The gene calls are TRBV18 and TRBJ1-1; possibly TRBD1 for D (5 bases). Germline V gene data show CDR1 as KGHSH and CDR2 as LQKENI. This CDR3 has 14 amino acids. Trimming left V 2 bases short and J 1 base short, with 8 bases between. CDR3 amino acids: CASSPGHSNTEAFF. The CDR3 DNA sequence: TGTGCCAGCTCACCAGGACATTCGAACACTGAAGCTTTCTTT.

This clone appeared a single time. The V call is TRBV11-2, the J call TRBJ2-5, with D possibly being TRBD1 (6 bases). V was pared by 8 bases and J by 2 bases, with 15 bases between. CDR3 length: 14 residues. The germline V gene encodes CDR1 SGHAT and CDR2 FQNNGV. DNA of the CDR3: TGTGCCAGCGAAGAAGGGGGTTTACAAGAGACCCAGTACTTC. Its translation is CASEEGGLQETQYF.

The V gene is TRBV5-8, the J gene TRBJ1-5; D gene ambiguous. V gave up 0 bases and J gave up 1 base, with 5 bases separating them. Germline CDR1 reads SGHTS; CDR2 reads YDEGEE. The CDR3 consists of 14 residues. The CDR3 protein is CASSLGISNQPQHF. CDR3 nucleotides: TGTGCCAGCAGCTTGGGGATCAGCAATCAGCCCCAGCATTTT.

The rearrangement uses TRBV12-1 and TRBJ1-6. TRBV12-1 is listed as a pseudogene. This CDR3 spans 15 amino acids. This CDR3 reads CASSRDRFSDSPLHF. Written as DNA, the CDR3 is TGTGCCAGCAGCCGCGACCGCTTTTCGGATTCACCCCTCCACTTT.

The chain couples TRBV11-2 to TRBJ2-5; D gene ambiguous. The CDR3 is made up of 13 amino acids. Trimming pared 2 bases from V and 5 bases from J, leaving 9 bases between. CDR1 and CDR2 from the germline V gene are SGHAT and FQNNGV. CDR3 sequence: CASSLFATETQYF. The CDR3 nucleotides are TGTGCCAGCAGCTTATTTGCGACCGAGACCCAGTACTTC. Complete variable domain (other parts from reference TRBV11-2 and TRBJ2-5): EAGVAQSPRYKIIEKRQSVAFWCNPISGHATLYWYQQILGQGPKLLIQFQNNGVVDDSQLPKDRFSAERLKGVDSTLKIQPAKLEDSAVYLCASSLFATETQYFGPGTRLLVL.

In its sample, this clone was seen once. V is TRBV28 and J is TRBJ2-7; TRBD2 matches at 12 bases. Trimming took 6 bases from V and 3 from J; bases not matched to a gene: 6. CDR3 size: 15 residues. Per germline, CDR1 MDHEN and CDR2 SYDVKM. The CDR3 DNA reads as TGTGCCAGCAGAGAGACTAGCGGGGGTATCTACGAGCAGTACTTC. Translated: CASRETSGGIYEQYF.

The V gene is TRBV19, the J gene TRBJ1-4; D is unresolved. Germline assignment: CDR1 LNHDA and CDR2 SQIVND (reference sequence). Trimming cost V 3 bases and J 7 bases, with 9 bases left between them. This CDR3 region has 13 residues. CDR3 in amino acids: CASSIYGGEKLFF. The CDR3 bases are TGTGCCAGTAGTATTTACGGCGGTGAAAAACTGTTTTTT.

The J gene is TRBJ2-7, the V gene TRBV19; D possibly uses TRBD1 or TRBD2 (5 bases each). V lost 5 bases, J lost 6 bases, and 17 bases lay in between. Looked up from germline, CDR1 is LNHDA and CDR2 is SQIVND (reference sequence). The CDR3 is 14 amino acids. The CDR3 protein is CASSPGTAPGEQYF. CDR3 coding DNA: TGTGCCAGTAGTCCCGGGACCGCGCCTGGCGAGCAGTACTTC.